One and the same sample provided the 23 T cell receptor beta chains below, sequenced in a study of blood T cell repertoires in COVID-19. The table came from immunoSEQ multiplex PCR; TCRdb's copy has only in-frame clones and leaves some out. The sample comprises over 90,000 clones, 87% of which are singletons, and around 5.3% rests with the top ten. Sample: peripheral blood. Receptors originate from a woman aged 50 to 60 with COVID-19, enrolled during active disease.

DNA for the CDR3: TGTGCCAGCAGTCGCGCACTGTATGGCTACACCTTC. Its translation is CASSRALYGYTF. V is TRBV28 and J is TRBJ1-2; D is unresolved. Germline V gene data show CDR1 as MDHEN and CDR2 as SYDVKM. The CDR3 is made up of 12 amino acids. V lost 5 bases to trimming and J lost 5 bases, with 9 bases between them.

The V gene is TRBV3-1 (or the pseudogene TRBV3-2), the J gene TRBJ2-7, with 13 bases matching TRBD2. From germline, CDR1 is LGHDT and CDR2 YNNKEL (reference sequence). This CDR3 contains 15 residues. V trimming: 2 bases; J trimming: 7 bases; junction bases outside the gene matches: 5. The CDR3 DNA reads as TGTGCCAGCAGCCAACGGACTAGCGGGGGTGGGGAGCAGTACTTC. This translates into CASSQRTSGGGEQYF.

This sequence joins TRBV5-1 and TRBJ1-3; D perhaps matches TRBD1 (6 bases). Trimming removed 0 bases at V and 3 bases at J, with 13 bases between. Germline V lookup: CDR1 SGHRS, CDR2 YFSETQ. The CDR3 is 16 residues long. CDR3 residues: CASSLEGQGYGNTIYF. The CDR3 bases are TGCGCCAGCAGCTTGGAGGGTCAGGGGTATGGAAACACCATATATTTT.

The rearrangement joins TRBV4-1 to TRBJ2-5; TRBD1 matches at 7 bases. The CDR3 is 14 residues long. The V gene end was trimmed by 1 base and the J gene end by 5 bases; junction bases not matched to a gene: 4. The germline V gene encodes CDR1 MGHRA and CDR2 YSYEKL. The CDR3 DNA is TGCGCCAGCAGCCAAGCGGACAGGCACGAGACCCAGTACTTC. Its protein is CASSQADRHETQYF.

The rearrangement uses TRBV13 and TRBJ1-1, with D perhaps TRBD1 (5 bases). Germline V lookup: CDR1 PRHDT, CDR2 FYEKMQ (reference sequence). V shed 5 bases and J shed 5 bases, with 9 bases lying between them. This CDR3 spans 12 amino acids. The DNA for the CDR3 is TGTGCCAGCAGCCGCGGGGCTACTGAAGCTTTCTTT. Its translation: CASSRGATEAFF.

The CDR3 protein is CASSPRQKETQYF. Here the CDR3 DNA reads TGTGCCAGCAGCCCCCGACAGAAAGAGACCCAGTACTTC. V usage is TRBV11-1 and J usage is TRBJ2-5; D might be TRBD1 (5 bases). The V gene's germline CDR1 is SGHAT and CDR2 FQDESV (reference sequence). The CDR3 totals 13 residues. Trimming took off 5 bases at V and 3 bases at J, with 10 bases between the two ends.

V is TRBV28 and J is TRBJ2-1; 9 positions agree with TRBD2. The CDR3 extends over 14 amino acids. Germline CDR1 reads MDHEN; CDR2 reads SYDVKM. V gave up 4 bases and J gave up 5 bases; unmatched junction bases: 3. The CDR3 reads CASSSGTSNNEQFF. For the CDR3, the DNA is TGTGCCAGCAGTTCCGGGACTAGCAACAATGAGCAGTTCTTC.

The V call is TRBV12-3 or TRBV12-4, the J call TRBJ1-2; possible D gene TRBD1, 5 bases. V lost 0 bases to trimming and J lost 5 bases, with 7 bases between them. This CDR3 spans 13 amino acids. For the CDR3, the DNA is TGTGCCAGCAGTTTAGCGGCAGGGTATGGCTACACCTTC. Translating it yields CASSLAAGYGYTF.

This sequence joins TRBV12-5 and TRBJ2-7; a possible D gene is TRBD1 (5 bases). With 0 bases removed from V and 6 bases from J, the gap between germline ends came to 15 bases. Germline CDR1 and CDR2: LGHNT and FRNRAP. The CDR3 extends over 15 amino acids. The CDR3 spells CASGLVESRVGEQYF. The CDR3 DNA reads TGTGCTAGTGGTTTGGTAGAATCCAGGGTCGGCGAGCAGTACTTC. Combining the CDR3 with reference TRBV12-5 and TRBJ2-7 gives the whole variable domain DARVTQTPRHKVTEMGQEVTMRCQPILGHNTVFWYRQTMMQGLELLAYFRNRAPLDDSGMPKDRFSAEMPDATLATLKIQPSEPRDSAVYFCASGLVESRVGEQYFGPGTRLTVT.

This chain connects TRBV9 to TRBJ2-7; TRBD1 matches 7 bases. Looked up from germline, CDR1 is SGDLS and CDR2 is YYNGEE. CDR3 length: 16 amino acids. J lost 1 base, V lost 0 bases, and 7 bases had no gene match. CDR3 DNA sequence: TGTGCCAGCAGCGTAGAAGCACAGGGGCGTTCCTACGAGCAGTACTTC. This gives the protein CASSVEAQGRSYEQYF.

This clone was recorded only once. The CDR3 sequence is CASATDASTDTQYF. Here the CDR3 DNA reads TGTGCCAGTGCGACAGATGCTAGCACAGATACGCAGTATTTT. The rearrangement joins TRBV2 to TRBJ2-3, with TRBD1 as a possible D gene (5 bases). Deletions cut 9 bases from V and 0 bases from J, with 13 bases between. The CDR3 runs to 14 residues. Germline V gene sequence: CDR1 SNHLY, CDR2 FYNNEI. Using reference TRBV2 and TRBJ2-3 for the parts outside the CDR3, the full variable domain is EPEVTQTPSHQVTQMGQEVILRCVPISNHLYFYWYRQILGQKVEFLVSFYNNEISEKSEIFDDQFSVERPDGSNFTLKIRSTKLEDSAMYFCASATDASTDTQYFGPGTRLTVL.

This rearrangement joins TRBV15 to TRBJ1-2; a possible D gene is TRBD1 (6 bases). Trimming shortened V by 1 base and J by 0 bases, and 18 bases separated the two germline ends. CDR3 length equals 18 residues. The V gene's germline CDR1 is LNHNV and CDR2 YYDKDF (reference sequence). The CDR3 DNA is TGTGCCACCAGCAGAGTGGGAACTGGACAGCTTTCTAACTATGGCTACACCTTC. It specifies CATSRVGTGQLSNYGYTF.

This sequence joins TRBV18 and TRBJ2-3; 7 positions match TRBD1. Germline loops: CDR1 KGHSH, CDR2 LQKENI. V shed 8 bases, J shed 0 bases, and the junction held 2 bases outside the gene matches. The CDR3 spans 13 residues. The CDR3: CASVTGSTDTQYF. The CDR3 nucleotides are TGTGCCAGCGTGACAGGGAGCACAGATACGCAGTATTTT.

This clone was recorded once. The chain is built from TRBV5-1 and TRBJ2-1; 14 bases map to TRBD2. The germline gives CDR1 SGHRS, CDR2 YFSETQ. Trimming removed 0 bases from V and 0 bases from J; junction bases left unmatched: 8. The CDR3 loop spans 20 amino acids. The CDR3 spells CASSLVLGTSGGISYNEQFF. CDR3 sequence (DNA): TGCGCCAGCAGCTTGGTCTTGGGGACTAGCGGGGGCATCTCCTACAATGAGCAGTTCTTC.

This clone was seen a few times. The V gene is TRBV7-9, the J gene TRBJ2-2; D uncertain. The CDR3 totals 12 residues. Trimming pared 3 bases from V and 6 bases from J, leaving 5 bases between. The germline V gene has CDR1 SEHNR and CDR2 FQNEAQ (reference sequence). The DNA of the CDR3 is TGTGCCAGCAGCTTTAGCTCCGGGGAGCTGTTTTTT. Translated: CASSFSSGELFF.

This rearrangement joins TRBV14 to TRBJ1-3, with TRBD1 as a possible D gene (5 bases). V lost 0 bases, J lost 7 bases, and 13 bases lay in between. CDR1 and CDR2 from the germline V gene are SGHDN and FVKESK. The CDR3 is made up of 15 amino acids. The CDR3 DNA reads as TGTGCCAGCAGCCAAGATCAAAGCAGGGTTAACACCATATATTTT. It codes for CASSQDQSRVNTIYF. Based on the CDR3 plus reference TRBV14 and TRBJ1-3, the full variable domain is EAGVTQFPSHSVIEKGQTVTLRCDPISGHDNLYWYRRVMGKEIKFLLHFVKESKQDESGMPNNRFLAERTGGTYSTLKVQPAELEDSGVYFCASSQDQSRVNTIYFGEGSWLTVV.

This clone was observed a few times. The chain carries TRBV25-1 and TRBJ1-1; tentative D call: TRBD1 (5 bases). This CDR3 is built from 13 residues. V gave up 1 base and J gave up 12 bases, with 15 bases separating them. The germline CDR1 and CDR2 sequences are MGHDK and SYGVNS. As DNA, the CDR3 is TGTGCCAGCAGTGAATCCTCAGGGTTGGCGACTTTCTTT. Amino acid sequence: CASSESSGLATFF.

The rearrangement joins TRBV5-5 to TRBJ1-5; a possible D gene is TRBD1 (5 bases). The germline V gene encodes CDR1 SGHKS and CDR2 YYEKEE (reference sequence). The germline V and J ends were trimmed by 4 bases and 8 bases, with 13 bases remaining between them. The CDR3 spans 13 residues. In DNA, the CDR3 is TGTGCCAGCAGCGACCGGGGGGGAGAGCCCCAGCATTTT. Its protein product is CASSDRGGEPQHF.

The chain couples TRBV14 to TRBJ1-2; D may be TRBD1 (6 bases). Between the trimmed V and J ends, which lost 4 bases and 8 bases, there was a span of 20 bases. The length of the CDR3 is 15 residues. Per germline, CDR1 SGHDN and CDR2 FVKESK. DNA for the CDR3: TGTGCCAGCAGCCCAAACGGGGGGCCGTTTGGAGGCTACACCTTC. This translates into CASSPNGGPFGGYTF.

V and J are TRBV6-5 and TRBJ1-1; 12 bases fit TRBD1. This CDR3 has 15 amino acids. The V gene's germline CDR1 is MNHEY and CDR2 SVGAGI. V lost 6 bases to trimming and J lost 8 bases; unmatched junction nucleotides: 10. CDR3 nucleotide sequence: TGTGCCAGCAGGGATCCGGGACAGGGGGCTGGAGAAGCTTTCTTT. This gives the protein CASRDPGQGAGEAFF.

V gene TRBV20-1 combines with J gene TRBJ1-2; possible D gene TRBD1, 5 bases. Trimming shortened V by 3 bases and J by 1 base, and 12 bases separated the two germline ends. CDR1 and CDR2 from the germline V gene are DFQATT and SNEGSKA (reference sequence). The length of the CDR3 is 14 residues. CDR3 in amino acids: CSASLGGVNYGYTF. CDR3 DNA sequence: TGCAGTGCTAGTTTGGGGGGGGTTAACTATGGCTACACCTTC.

This clone appeared a single time. CDR3 region: CASSPQGGGYEQYF. DNA for the CDR3: TGTGCCAGCAGCCCCCAAGGCGGGGGGTACGAGCAGTACTTC. J is TRBJ2-7 and V is TRBV7-3; 8 nucleotides line up with TRBD2. Germline values: CDR1 SGHTA, CDR2 FQGTGA. CDR3 length: 14 amino acids. Trimming at V came to 5 bases and at J to 4 bases, leaving 7 bases not matched to a gene.

The gene calls are TRBV15 and TRBJ2-7; possible D gene TRBD2, 6 bases. CDR3 length: 18 amino acids. The V end lost 5 bases, the J end lost 2 bases, and 25 bases lay between the germline ends. The germline gives CDR1 LNHNV, CDR2 YYDKDF (reference sequence). CDR3: CATSLRRGYGKIAYEQYF. Written as DNA, the CDR3 is TGTGCCACCAGCCTCCGGAGGGGTTATGGGAAAATCGCCTACGAGCAGTACTTC.